This TCR beta chain was sequenced for a study of cytomegalovirus exposure and HLA in healthy donors. The overall study: Of 350 to 400 genotyped donors, around 80% grouped in the Caucasian-associated ancestry cluster. The study's findings and limits: Analysis was carried out at a later point, and it linked a missense DCLRE1C variant to TCR beta V- and J-gene trimming. It is likely that the observed cluster of highly shared sequence variants was a sequencing artifact.

With 60 Vbeta and 13 Jbeta primers, the PCR was carried out. Authors' processing steps: An analysis that came later counted some 85 million unique TCR beta chains, approximately 12 million shared. This table comes from immunoSEQ multiplex PCR, and its TCRdb copy is limited to in-frame clones, with some not included. The D gene and trimming were derived from the DNA, and the V and J assignments and clone size from that table. The sample includes approximately 140,000 clones, about 78% seen only once; the top ten take about 2.8%. The CDR3 is 18 amino acids. The germline V gene has CDR1 SNHLY and CDR2 FYNNEI. Trimming at V came to 2 bases and at J to 2 bases, leaving 9 bases not matched to a gene. Points on this clone: Its specificity is unknown.

This chain connects TRBV2 to TRBJ1-1; 12 bases agree with TRBD1. Sequenced input: PBMCs. This receptor was identified in a male donor in good health and CMV-seronegative. The CDR3 sequence: CASSETAGDRGRNTEAFF. The CDR3, as DNA: TGTGCCAGCAGTGAAACCGCCGGGGACAGGGGGCGTAACACTGAAGCTTTCTTT.